Below are 15 T cell receptor beta chains sequenced from a single sample in a study of vaccination effects on CD4 cells after COVID-19. These receptors are not linked to any known antigen. Viral peptide pools were used in the ViraFEST assay to expand antigen-specific CD4+ T cells, and sequencing came afterward. After more than 8 days in culture, the CD4+ T cells were isolated. Previously uninfected by SARS-CoV-2, the vaccine recipients also showed negative nucleocapsid antibodies. The table came from immunoSEQ multiplex PCR; TCRdb's copy has only in-frame clones and leaves some out. Seen here are 30,000 to 35,000 clones, less than 80% observed once, and the top ten hold more than 25%. Material: CD4+ T cells from PBMCs cultured with HCoV-OC43 spike peptides, obtained before COVID-19 vaccination. Indicated subset: HCoV-OC43 spike overlapping peptide pool stimulation. These receptors came from a human donor who received a COVID-19 vaccine.

The V gene is TRBV5-4, the J gene TRBJ1-4; 7 nucleotides agree with TRBD1. Germline assignment: CDR1 SGHNT and CDR2 YYREEE (reference sequence). The ends lost 0 bases at V and 5 bases at J; junction bases unmatched: 4. The CDR3 has 15 amino acids. The CDR3 sequence is CASSLGQGPNEKLFF. CDR3 nucleotide sequence: TGTGCCAGCAGCTTGGGACAGGGACCGAATGAAAAACTGTTTTTT.

The chain carries TRBV19 and TRBJ1-1; D not resolved. CDR1 and CDR2 (germline): LNHDA, SQIVND (reference sequence). V lost 3 bases, J lost 11 bases, and 13 bases lay in between. The CDR3 extends over 12 amino acids. CDR3: CASSITGTAAFF. CDR3 sequence (DNA): TGTGCCAGTAGTATCACCGGAACCGCCGCTTTCTTT.

The rearrangement joins TRBV29-1 to TRBJ1-2; no clear D gene. Trimming took 5 bases from V and 4 from J, leaving 14 bases between them. The CDR3 is 13 amino acids. Germline V gene sequence: CDR1 SQVTM, CDR2 ANQGSEA. The CDR3 region is CSVRRTATYGYTF. The CDR3 nucleotides read TGCAGCGTTAGGAGAACGGCAACCTATGGCTACACCTTC. Complete variable domain (other parts from reference TRBV29-1 and TRBJ1-2): SAVISQKPSRDICQRGTSLTIQCQVDSQVTMMFWYRQQPGQSLTLIATANQGSEATYESGFVIDKFPISRPNLTFSTLTVSNMSPEDSSIYLCSVRRTATYGYTFGSGTRLTVV.

The chain links TRBV6-5 to TRBJ1-2; 7 bases fit TRBD1. The CDR3 length is 13 residues. Germline V gives CDR1 MNHEY, CDR2 SVGAGI. V dropped 0 bases and J dropped 8; count of bases not matched to a gene: 3. The CDR3 spells CASSYSDRDGYTF. The CDR3, as DNA: TGTGCCAGCAGTTACTCCGACAGGGACGGCTACACCTTC.

V gene TRBV18 combines with J gene TRBJ1-2; D possibly corresponds to TRBD1 (6 bases). CDR3 length equals 16 residues. Germline CDR1 reads KGHSH; CDR2 reads LQKENI. With 3 bases removed from V and 5 bases from J, the gap between germline ends came to 19 bases. The CDR3 DNA sequence: TGTGCCAGCTCACCCTCGACAGGTCCCGGGGAGTATGGCTACACCTTC. Protein product: CASSPSTGPGEYGYTF.

This chain connects TRBV20-1 to TRBJ2-5; D unclear. The germline V gene has CDR1 DFQATT and CDR2 SNEGSKA (reference sequence). Trimming pared 4 bases from V and 1 base from J, leaving 1 base between. The CDR3 is 10 residues long. CDR3 sequence: CSATQETQYF. In DNA form, the CDR3 reads TGCAGTGCTACCCAAGAGACCCAGTACTTC.

This chain joins TRBV6-5 and TRBJ1-2; no firm D call. V was trimmed by 5 bases and J by 8 bases, leaving 9 bases between them. Germline V gene data show CDR1 as MNHEY and CDR2 as SVGAGI. The CDR3 spans 11 residues. Written as DNA, the CDR3 is TGTGCCAGCAGTACAATACCCGGCTACACCTTC. Protein: CASSTIPGYTF.

This clone has just one count. This chain links TRBV6-5 with TRBJ2-7; no clear D gene. The CDR3 is made up of 12 amino acids. Germline V gene lookup returns CDR1 MNHEY and CDR2 SVGAGI. Trimming left V 7 bases short and J 4 bases short, with 11 bases between. CDR3 sequence: CASTRMGYEQYF. DNA of the CDR3: TGTGCCAGCACTAGGATGGGGTACGAGCAGTACTTC.

The chain is built from TRBV15 and TRBJ1-1; TRBD1 aligns across 8 bases. Unmatched junction bases numbered 2, after V lost 4 bases and J lost 1 base. Germline V gene sequence: CDR1 LNHNV, CDR2 YYDKDF (reference sequence). CDR3 length equals 14 residues. CDR3 residues: CATSIGTGNTEAFF. CDR3 sequence (DNA): TGTGCCACCAGCATCGGGACAGGGAACACTGAAGCTTTCTTT.

This sequence joins TRBV4-3 and TRBJ2-5; no clear D gene. Germline V CDR1 and CDR2: LGHNA, YSLEER. The V gene lost 0 bases and the J gene lost 4 bases, with 9 bases spanning the gap. CDR3 size: 14 residues. The DNA for the CDR3 is TGCGCCAGCAGCCAAGATGGACGGCGAGAGACCCAGTACTTC. Protein sequence: CASSQDGRRETQYF.

This clone was detected only once. The rearrangement joins TRBV2 to TRBJ2-3; D is perhaps TRBD1 or TRBD2 (6 bases each). Germline assignment: CDR1 SNHLY and CDR2 FYNNEI. This CDR3 region has 15 residues. V lost 2 bases to trimming and J lost 1 base, with 10 bases between them. The CDR3 DNA reads TGTGCCAGCAGTGAAAGGGGGGCACGCACAGATACGCAGTATTTT. Encoded protein: CASSERGARTDTQYF.

The chain employs TRBV27 and TRBJ2-7, with 10 bases aligning to TRBD2. The V segment lost 7 bases and the J segment 3 bases; nucleotides outside the gene matches: 6. Germline CDR1 MNHEY, CDR2 SMNVEV (reference sequence). The CDR3 runs to 14 residues. Here the CDR3 DNA reads TGTGCCAGCAAACGGACTAGCGGAAACTACGAGCAGTACTTC. Translated: CASKRTSGNYEQYF.

As DNA, the CDR3 is TGTGCCAGCAGCGTAGAAGGGGGGGGATCACCCCTCCACTTT. Protein sequence: CASSVEGGGSPLHF. The chain is built from TRBV9 and TRBJ1-6; D may be TRBD1 (6 bases). This CDR3 spans 14 amino acids. V lost 0 bases and J lost 10, with 11 bases in between. The V gene's germline CDR1 is SGDLS and CDR2 YYNGEE.

The rearrangement joins TRBV7-2 to TRBJ1-4; the D gene is possibly TRBD1 (5 bases). The CDR3 spans 16 residues. The V gene lost 4 bases and the J gene lost 7 bases, with 19 bases spanning the gap. The germline gives CDR1 SGHTA, CDR2 FQGNSA. The CDR3 sequence is CASSSPSGQGGEKLFF. The DNA for the CDR3 is TGTGCCAGCAGCTCTCCCTCAGGGCAGGGAGGTGAAAAACTGTTTTTT.

V is TRBV27 and J is TRBJ1-6, with D possibly TRBD1 on 5 matching bases. The CDR3 is 12 residues long. Germline values: CDR1 MNHEY, CDR2 SMNVEV (reference sequence). With 3 bases removed from V and 11 bases from J, the gap between germline ends came to 8 bases. The CDR3, as DNA: TGTGCCAGCAGTTTCTCAGGGACACCCCTCCACTTT. It encodes CASSFSGTPLHF.